A selection of T cell receptor beta chains follows, all from one sample in a study of blood T cell repertoires in COVID-19. Libraries were prepared by immunoSEQ multiplex PCR; TCRdb keeps only in-frame clonotypes and omits some of them. The data hold more than 150,000 clones, with around 85% observed a single time. Sequencing input: peripheral blood. The origin of the receptors is an older woman with acute or convalescent COVID-19. The CDR3 runs from the conserved cysteine through the conserved F or W. D genes are given only for firm matches. Size is stated for part of the rows, as once, few or many counts, or as a class when the clone is expanded.

d_gene,v_gene,j_gene,abundance,CDR3nt,CDR3aa
TRBD2,TRBV3-1/TRBV3-2,TRBJ2-7,NA,TGTGCCAGCAGTCAAAGGGTCTCTAGCGGGGGTTACGAGCAGTACTTC,CASSQRVSSGGYEQYF
TRBD2,TRBV25-1,TRBJ2-2,NA,TGTGCCAGCAGTCCAAGGAAGACTAGCGGGAGCACCGGGGAGCTGTTTTTT,CASSPRKTSGSTGELFF
TRBD1,TRBV29-1,TRBJ1-2,NA,TGCAGCGTTGGGACAGGGAAGAACTATGGCTACACCTTC,CSVGTGKNYGYTF
NA,TRBV7-9,TRBJ2-5,NA,TGTGCCAGCAGCTTATTCGCCCCCCGCTCGGGAGAGACCCAGTACTTC,CASSLFAPRSGETQYF
NA,TRBV10-3,TRBJ1-3,NA,TGTGCCATCAGCGAAGGAGGGGTCGCTGGAAACACCATATATTTT,CAISEGGVAGNTIYF
NA,TRBV10-2,TRBJ1-2,few,TGCGCCAGCACGTCAGGGAACAGGGATGGCTACACCTTC,CASTSGNRDGYTF
TRBD1,TRBV18,TRBJ2-7,NA,TGTGCCAGCTCACGGACAGGGGCCTTCTACGAGCAGTACTTC,CASSRTGAFYEQYF
NA,TRBV28,TRBJ1-4,NA,TGTGCCAGCAGTTCCCTACGGGGGGCAACTAATGAAAAACTGTTTTTT,CASSSLRGATNEKLFF
TRBD1,TRBV7-9,TRBJ1-4,NA,TGTGCCAGCAGCCCCGGACAGGGGGTCTTAGTTAATGAAAAACTGTTTTTT,CASSPGQGVLVNEKLFF
TRBD1,TRBV28,TRBJ1-6,NA,TGTGCCAGCAGTTCCGGGACAGGGGTTAAAGCACCCCTCCACTTT,CASSSGTGVKAPLHF
NA,TRBV7-9,TRBJ2-1,few,TGTGCCAGCAGAAGGATTTGGGGGGGCCAGGTCCATGAGCAGTTCTTC,CASRRIWGGQVHEQFF
NA,TRBV7-9,TRBJ1-4,NA,TGTGCCAGCAGCTTCACAGGGTTGGGTAATGAAAAACTGTTTTTT,CASSFTGLGNEKLFF
TRBD1,TRBV19,TRBJ1-1,once,TGTGCCAGTAGTACACGGGACAGGGAAACTGAAGCTTTCTTT,CASSTRDRETEAFF
NA,TRBV5-5,TRBJ1-4,NA,TGTGCCAGCAGCTTTTTAGGGGGGGAACTGTTTTTT,CASSFLGGELFF
TRBD2,TRBV6-5,TRBJ2-3,NA,TGTGCCAGCAGAACGGGACTAGCAACAGATACGCAGTATTTT,CASRTGLATDTQYF
NA,TRBV6-5,TRBJ1-4,NA,TGTGCCAGCCTAGACGGGGTTGGGCATGAAAAACTGTTTTTT,CASLDGVGHEKLFF
TRBD1,TRBV7-9,TRBJ1-4,NA,TGTGCCAGCAGCTTACGGACAGGGAGTGGGGAAAAACTGTTTTTT,CASSLRTGSGEKLFF
TRBD1,TRBV2,TRBJ1-1,NA,TGTGCCAGCAGTGTTAACAGGGGGTTTACTGAAGCTTTCTTT,CASSVNRGFTEAFF
TRBD2,TRBV4-1,TRBJ2-7,once,TGCGCCAGCAGCACGGGACTAGCGGGGGTCTACGAGCAGTACTTC,CASSTGLAGVYEQYF
NA,TRBV6-5,TRBJ1-3,NA,TGTGCCAGCAGTTACTCTTCTGTACTCTCTGGAAACACCATATATTTT,CASSYSSVLSGNTIYF
TRBD1,TRBV5-5,TRBJ1-4,NA,TGTGCCAGCAGCCCCTTTAGGACAGGGTCGAATGAAAAACTGTTTTTT,CASSPFRTGSNEKLFF
TRBD2,TRBV11-3,TRBJ2-1,NA,TGTGCCAGCAGCGGCGGGACTAGCGGGGGTTACAATGAGCAGTTCTTC,CASSGGTSGGYNEQFF
NA,TRBV6-6,TRBJ1-2,NA,TGTGCCAGCAGGCAGATACAGGGTTGGCCGCGGGGCTACACCTTC,CASRQIQGWPRGYTF
NA,TRBV4-1,TRBJ1-2,NA,TGCGCCAGCAGCCAAGAATGGGGGGGTAACTATGGCTACACCTTC,CASSQEWGGNYGYTF
TRBD1,TRBV7-9,TRBJ1-1,NA,TGTGCCAGCAGCAAAACCGGGACAGGGGATAATGAAGCTTTCTTT,CASSKTGTGDNEAFF
TRBD1,TRBV7-8,TRBJ1-1,NA,TGTGCCAGCAGCCCTAGGGACAGAAAGAACACTGAAGCTTTCTTT,CASSPRDRKNTEAFF
NA,TRBV20-1,TRBJ1-5,NA,TGCAGTGCTAGTGGGCACGCACGCAATCAGCCCCAGCATTTT,CSASGHARNQPQHF
TRBD1,TRBV7-3,TRBJ1-1,NA,TGTGCCAGCAGCCTGACACACAGGGGGAACACTGAAGCTTTCTTT,CASSLTHRGNTEAFF
NA,TRBV19,TRBJ2-1,once,TGTGCCAGTAGTTCATCCACCGGGAATGAGCAGTTCTTC,CASSSSTGNEQFF
TRBD1,TRBV11-2,TRBJ1-5,NA,TGTGCCAGCAGCTTAGGGACAGGGGTCTTTCAGCCCCAGCATTTT,CASSLGTGVFQPQHF
TRBD1,TRBV5-1,TRBJ1-3,NA,TGCGCCAGCAGCTTGGTAGGGGGCGCGTATGCCGGGTCTCGAAACACCATATATTTT,CASSLVGGAYAGSRNTIYF
TRBD1,TRBV7-2,TRBJ1-6,few,TGTGCCAGCAGCTTAGCGGTGTCAGGGGGAACACCCCTCCACTTT,CASSLAVSGGTPLHF
TRBD1,TRBV5-6,TRBJ1-2,once,TGTGCCAGCAGCACCGACAGGGCCGAAAGGGGCTACACCTTC,CASSTDRAERGYTF
TRBD1,TRBV5-6,TRBJ2-5,few,TGTGCCAGCAGCATTCAGGGGGAAGAGACCCAGTACTTC,CASSIQGEETQYF
TRBD1,TRBV7-9,TRBJ1-2,NA,TGTGCCAGCAGCTTAGGTAGACAGGGGGCGATCTATGGCTACACCTTC,CASSLGRQGAIYGYTF
TRBD1,TRBV7-8,TRBJ1-2,NA,TGTGCCAGCAGCTTAGAGGACAGGTCGGCGAATCCTAACTATGGCTACACCTTC,CASSLEDRSANPNYGYTF
NA,TRBV6-5,TRBJ2-2,NA,TGTGCCAGCAGACCCCGAAGCGCGAACACCGGGGAGCTGTTTTTT,CASRPRSANTGELFF
TRBD2,TRBV3-1/TRBV3-2,TRBJ2-1,NA,TGTGCCAGCAGCCAACTTTTGCCGGGACTAGCGGGGACGAGCTCCTACAATGAGCAGTTCTTC,CASSQLLPGLAGTSSYNEQFF
NA,TRBV7-2,TRBJ2-2,NA,TGTGCCAGCAGCCTGGGACTGGGCGCCGGGGAGCTGTTTTTT,CASSLGLGAGELFF
NA,TRBV29-1,TRBJ1-3,NA,TGCAGCGTTAACTCACAGGGTCCTGGAAACACCATATATTTT,CSVNSQGPGNTIYF
TRBD1,TRBV28,TRBJ1-1,NA,TGTGCCAGCAGTTCTCAGGGGGCGAGATTCTCTGAAGCTTTCTTT,CASSSQGARFSEAFF
TRBD1,TRBV4-3,TRBJ1-3,NA,TGCGCCAGCAGCCCGGGGACAGGGAGGACGGGAAACACCATATATTTT,CASSPGTGRTGNTIYF
NA,TRBV10-2,TRBJ1-5,medium-sized,TGCGCCAGCAGTGATGCAGGGGTTAATCAGCCCCAGCATTTT,CASSDAGVNQPQHF
TRBD2,TRBV7-2,TRBJ2-1,NA,TGTGCCAGCAGTACCGGGGGAGGGAGCTACAATGAGCAGTTCTTC,CASSTGGGSYNEQFF
NA,TRBV7-9,TRBJ2-1,NA,TGTGCCAGCAGCGAAGGGACTCGAGCGGGTGAGCAGTTCTTC,CASSEGTRAGEQFF
NA,TRBV12-3/TRBV12-4,TRBJ1-2,once,TGTGCCAGCTCACAGGCCGGTGGCTACACCTTC,CASSQAGGYTF
NA,TRBV21-1,TRBJ1-6,NA,TGTGCCAGCAGCGACCTAGGACAGGCGACCTATAATTCACCCCTCCACTTT,CASSDLGQATYNSPLHF
NA,TRBV19,TRBJ2-2,NA,TGTGCCAGTAGTATCACGGGGTCCGGGGAGCTGTTTTTT,CASSITGSGELFF